This T cell receptor beta chain was sequenced during a study of blood T cell repertoires in COVID-19. Study as a whole: Samples came from the United States, Italy and Spain, spanning acute and convalescent COVID-19. Sources were T cells, B-cell-depleted T cells, or PBMCs; the material itself was cDNA or gDNA.

This CDR3 spans 14 amino acids. Trimming stripped 7 bases from V and 0 bases from J, with 7 bases between. Germline CDR1 reads MGHDK; CDR2 reads SYGVNS. TCRdb's table, derived via immunoSEQ multiplex PCR, lists solely in-frame clones and lacks some. The table shows about 150,000 clones, with 80% to 85% occurring only once. The rearrangement joins TRBV25-1 to TRBJ2-6; D gene uncertain. Sequenced material: peripheral blood. This sequence was found in a man younger than 35 with active or convalescent COVID-19. CDR3 nucleotides: TGTGCCAGCACCTTCAGCTCTGGGGCCAACGTCCTGACTTTC. Translating it yields CASTFSSGANVLTF.